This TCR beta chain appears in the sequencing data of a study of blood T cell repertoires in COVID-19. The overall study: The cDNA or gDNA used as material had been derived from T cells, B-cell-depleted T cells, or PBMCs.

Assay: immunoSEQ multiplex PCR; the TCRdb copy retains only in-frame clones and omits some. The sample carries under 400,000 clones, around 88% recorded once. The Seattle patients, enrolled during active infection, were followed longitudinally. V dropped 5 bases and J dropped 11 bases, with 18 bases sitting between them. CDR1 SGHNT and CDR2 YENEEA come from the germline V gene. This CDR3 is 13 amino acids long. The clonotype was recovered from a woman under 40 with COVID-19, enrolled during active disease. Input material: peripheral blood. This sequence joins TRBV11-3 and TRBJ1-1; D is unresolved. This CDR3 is CASSHREAFGAFF. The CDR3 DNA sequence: TGTGCCAGCAGCCACCGGGAAGCCTTCGGGGCTTTCTTT.